The present T cell receptor (beta chain) was sequenced within a study of T-cell memory formation after mild COVID-19. Study-level information: TCR clustering was largely donor specific.

As for this clonotype: As yet, its antigen is unknown.

Study conclusions and caveats: Some responding clones appeared in pre-infection memory, suggesting cross-reactive memory joined. Clones from the second wave (peaking day 37) had unconfirmed SARS-CoV-2 specificity. From day 15 to 85, contracting clones were balanced between CD4 and CD8, whereas later expanders leaned toward CD4+.

A single record per CDR3 protein comes from TCRdb applying MiXCR to the 5' RACE reads. This sample yields a few hundred thousand distinct CDR3 sequences, of which more than 20% are seen a single time; approximately 13% belongs to the top ten. The CDR3 contains 15 residues. Germline V gene lookup returns CDR1 SQVTM and CDR2 ANQGSEA. The V segment lost 3 bases and the J segment 7 bases; nucleotides outside the gene matches: 14. The sequencing input was PBMCs or a T cell subset sorted from them (not recorded which). This rearrangement joins TRBV29-1 to TRBJ2-7, with TRBD2 identical over 8 bases. The TCR comes from an adult woman who had mild COVID-19 (a few samples of this study predate the infection). Cell type and time point are not known. The CDR3 DNA is TGCAGCGTTGAGACTACCCTGGCGGGGGGCCCAGAGCAGTACTTC. Translated, it gives CSVETTLAGGPEQYF.